This record covers a single TCR beta chain. Its specificity is unknown. Amplified regions were TCR beta CDR3 sequences from RNA transcripts. During a first-round RT-PCR of the TCR CDR3, the HTBI primer set was used. TCRdb reanalysed the multiplex PCR reads using MiXCR and keeps one entry per CDR3 protein. This table holds approximately 370,000 distinct CDR3 sequences, about a sixth found once. The sample belongs to a study of T cells in Graves' hyperthyroidism and ophthalmopathy. Study observations and caveats: A model of 13 V-J features distinguished ophthalmopathy from stable hyperthyroidism. In the blood, most expanded thyroid clonotypes above 0.001 appeared as well.

The CDR3 runs 18 residues. The germline V gene encodes CDR1 MNHEY and CDR2 SVGAGI. After removal of 4 bases from V and 0 bases from J, the junction contained 13 bases not matched to a gene. Uncontrolled infection, other autoimmune disease, pregnancy or lactation disqualified patients from enrolment. Diagnostic decisions used clinical symptoms, serum thyroxine and TRAb, thyroid ultrasound and orbital computed tomography. This receptor was taken from a woman in her thirties with Graves' hyperthyroidism that later progressed to Graves' ophthalmopathy. The V gene is TRBV6-5, the J gene TRBJ2-7, with 9 bases fitting TRBD1. Sequenced: blood. CDR3 bases: TGTGCCAGCAGTTCGAGCCACAGGGGGCCCTACCTCTCCTACGAGCAGTACTTC. As protein: CASSSSHRGPYLSYEQYF.